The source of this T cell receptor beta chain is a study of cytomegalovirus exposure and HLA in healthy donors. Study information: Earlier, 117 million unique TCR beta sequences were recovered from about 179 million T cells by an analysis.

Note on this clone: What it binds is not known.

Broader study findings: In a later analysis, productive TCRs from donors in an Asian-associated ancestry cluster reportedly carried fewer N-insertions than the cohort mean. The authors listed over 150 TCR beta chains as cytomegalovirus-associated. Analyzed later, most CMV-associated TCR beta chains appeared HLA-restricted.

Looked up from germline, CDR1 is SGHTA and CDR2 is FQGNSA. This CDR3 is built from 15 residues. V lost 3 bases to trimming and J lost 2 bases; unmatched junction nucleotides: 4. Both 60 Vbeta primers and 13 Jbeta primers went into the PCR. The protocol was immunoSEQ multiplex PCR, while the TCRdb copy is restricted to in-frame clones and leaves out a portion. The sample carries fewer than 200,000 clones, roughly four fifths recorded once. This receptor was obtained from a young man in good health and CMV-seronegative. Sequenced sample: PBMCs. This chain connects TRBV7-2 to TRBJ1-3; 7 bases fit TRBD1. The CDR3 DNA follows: TGTGCCAGCAGCTTTGATACAGGGGCTGGAAACACCATATATTTT. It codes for CASSFDTGAGNTIYF.